This T cell receptor (beta chain) was obtained from a study of cytomegalovirus exposure and HLA in healthy donors (dated by TCRdb to the late 2010s). At the level of the whole study: An earlier analysis of fewer than 750 of the donors reported about 260 Gb of sequence data and 117 million unique TCR beta sequences obtained from about 200 million T cells. The study aimed to test whether cataloging public T cell receptors could reveal signatures of past pathogen exposure. The T cell repertoires of under 700 subjects were profiled by immunosequencing and related to cytomegalovirus serostatus. HLA typing included class I and class II loci at four-digit resolution. In a later analysis, previously published TCR beta repertoires from several hundred donors were re-analyzed and high-resolution HLA genotyping was added so that TCR occurrence patterns could be studied. The later analysis used no new phenotypic data to find candidate immune exposures, relying instead on TCR beta sequences and their occurrence across donors. Besides the first cohort of roughly 700 subjects, a separate validation cohort made up of roughly 130 different subjects was used. Because of strong linkage in the cohort, a handful of DR-DQ haplotypes were treated as single units for association and clustering. Typing coverage differed by locus: A, B, C, DRB1 and DQB1 were typed in roughly 629-630 donors, DQA1 in 500 to 550, DPA1 in approximately 610, and DPB1 in 472. To decide whether each TCR beta V gene segment behaved as functional or pseudogenic, an earlier analysis of approximately 590 of the donors relied on high-throughput TCR beta sequencing. Alongside the repertoire data, information on donor age, sex, ethnicity and CMV serostatus was compiled. All discovery cohort repertoires had been generated on a single sequencing platform. An early release that covered more than 550 HLA-typed donors contained around 330 gigabases of sequencing data and about 93 million unique TCR sequences. Across 300 to 400 genotyped donors of the cohort, an average of about 240,000 unique TCR beta nucleotide sequences per donor were sequenced, and roughly a sixth of those sequences were non-productive. To predict cytomegalovirus infection status, the study brought together high-throughput TCR immunosequencing, statistical association of individual TCRs with disease status, and machine learning. A later genetic analysis took genome-wide SNP genotypes for about 65% of the 666 donors and used that subset as a discovery cohort. Among the approximately 400 genotyped donors, roughly 80% belonged to the genetic ancestry cluster associated with self-reported Caucasian donors.

This clone has only one observation. Its antigen remains undetermined. No base qualities exist here, and no much larger clone lies one base off it. Preparation of the library involved the immunoSEQ multiplex PCR assay. The multiplex PCR relied on a mix of 60 forward primers for TCR Vbeta segments and 13 reverse primers for TCR Jbeta segments. Amplification of the CDR3 region of rearranged TCR beta genes was performed with a multiplex PCR assay on genomic DNA. The amplified TCR beta libraries were sequenced on the Illumina HiSeq System as 87-base-pair reads. As for the original processing: A later analysis counted about 80 million unique TCR beta chains across the 640 or so repertoires, and 10 million to 11 million of these chains were shared by at least two donors. To remove PCR and sequencing errors, raw reads were error-corrected and collapsed into unique sequences using a nearest-neighbor algorithm that merged closely related sequences. CDR3 sequences were aligned to IMGT reference sequences to assign V, D and J gene segments. For a sequence to be retained, a match of at least six nucleotides to both a V gene segment and a J gene segment was required. A rearrangement counted as productive if the CDR3 had no stop codons and remained in frame with V and J, and every other rearrangement counted as non-productive. CDR3 was defined according to IMGT convention as the region running from the second conserved V-encoded cysteine to the conserved J-encoded phenylalanine. The earlier analysis of about 590 of the donors excluded sequences that lacked an unambiguous match to a single V gene segment. In an earlier analysis of more than 500 of the donors, a V segment was called functional when productive rearrangements were above 56.7%, and segregating when the standard deviation between donors exceeded 5%. A statistical classification framework was developed to diagnose cytomegalovirus status using the catalog of TCR beta chain sequences. V and J gene assignment, in a later analysis, came from comparing TCR nucleotide sequences with IMGT/GENE-DB human TR gene sequences. In a later analysis, CDR3 sequences and most-parsimonious VDJ recombination scenarios were assigned using the TCRdist pipeline. A later analysis defined each TCR beta chain by its CDR3 amino acid sequence plus V-gene family, and excluded reads lacking a unique V-gene family. To address suspected cross-contamination and a sequencing artifact, a later analysis removed under 600 highly shared, low-generation-probability nucleotide sequences. In a later analysis, a clonal expansion index for each public chain was calculated from normalized within-repertoire ranks of inferred template counts. A later analysis computed generation probabilities with a VDJ recombination model fitted to out-of-frame rearrangements, and checked the results against IGoR. A later analysis scored TCR-TCR, TCR-HLA and TCR-CMV co-occurrence with hypergeometric tests, applying a repertoire-size bias correction to TCR pairs. In a later analysis, false discovery rates were estimated by permuting HLA or CMV assignments 20 times. In a later analysis, co-occurring TCRs were grouped with DBSCAN, and TCRdist sequence similarity was added when clustering was performed within HLA-allele-positive subsets. For co-occurrence clustering, repertoires with fewer than 30,000 or more than 120,000 public chains were excluded, along with roughly five repertoires with anomalous nucleotide sharing. As stored in TCRdb, this immuneACCESS dataset retains in-frame rearrangements with V and J assigned. A fraction of the clones does not appear; measured against another copy, unresolved V genes explain less than half of the discrepancy, and the remainder lacks a known reason. D and trimming were read from the DNA, whereas the V and J calls and clone size are those reported in that table. In this sample the table shows around 140,000 clones, 76% of which occur a single time. The ten biggest clones cover over 1.5% of the sample.

The cohort consisted of 600 or so healthy bone marrow donors. At the time of sampling, every cohort member was nominally healthy, though immune exposures that went unrecorded were likely present. The donor tested CMV seronegative, placing the donor among the 350 to 400 seronegative members of the cohort. A peripheral blood sample was provided by each donor, and peripheral blood mononuclear cells were used for TCR beta sequencing. Genomic DNA was extracted from the blood cell samples with the Qiagen DNeasy Blood Extraction Kit. The CDR3 holds 15 amino acids from the cysteine to the phenylalanine. Only the CDR3 region is kept as DNA, spanning 45 bases read in frame from base 1. The trim is 7 bases for V and 0 bases for J, with a gap of 12 bases between the germline ends. CDR1 and CDR2, looked up from the germline V gene, are SNHLY and FYNNEI. Summary of the overall study and its limitations: Assigning TCR associations to individual alleles was difficult when HLA alleles, especially DR and DQ, strongly co-occurred. A later analysis found that HLA-associated TCR beta chains were more clonally expanded and had lower generation probabilities than equally common non-associated chains. The presence/absence analyses assumed that sequencing depth was roughly uniform across donors, and that assumption may not be true. In a later genetic analysis, fewer N-insertions in productive TCRs were reported among donors in an Asian-associated ancestry cluster than the roughly 640-donor mean. A group of highly shared sequence variants was considered likely to be a technical artifact of the sequencing pipeline. Correlated functional status among segregating V segments might be attributable to linkage disequilibrium, but an unknown experimental factor could not be ruled out. Because counts were too low, seventeen rarely observed V segments, including chromosome 9 orphons, were excluded from the earlier analysis of 587 of the donors. Some IMGT-functional V segments, including TRBV6-2 and TRBV6-3, could not be told apart with the 87-base-pair reads, so those segments were excluded. The classifier was reported to diagnose cytomegalovirus status with high specificity and sensitivity in both the original and validation cohorts. A few of the identified cytomegalovirus-associated TCR beta chains were confirmed in vitro to be specific for cytomegalovirus antigens. In an earlier analysis of 587 of the donors, most TCR beta V segments appeared in productive rearrangements about 87% or about 30% of the time, broadly matching IMGT annotations. A later genetic analysis associated a missense DCLRE1C variant with V-gene and J-gene trimming of TCR beta chains, and an independent cohort replicated the association. A further reported finding was that TCR beta sequences accurately predicted the HLA-A and HLA-B alleles for most subjects in the first cohort. This cohort had only TCR beta chains sequenced, and the lack of alpha or paired-chain data limited which features could be detected. It was suggested by the authors that the approach could potentially be generalized to other disease states and immunological phenotypes. In the study, 150 to 200 TCR beta chains were listed as associated with cytomegalovirus. Most TCR sequences were observed very rarely across donors, whereas some public TCRs were present in many individuals. In a later analysis, TCR association rates were found to vary across HLA loci, with the most associated TCRs seen for DRB1 alleles and the fewest for HLA-C alleles. In a later analysis, around 15,000 TCR beta sequences were associated with specific HLA alleles at a false discovery rate of 0.05. Because some donors lacked HLA typing at each locus, the association tests relied only on the typed subset. The only immune exposure information available for the cohort was CMV serostatus. Most CMV-associated TCR beta chains appeared to be HLA-restricted in a later analysis, and the HLA associations seemed to be driven largely by CMV exposure. In a later analysis, several top co-occurrence clusters were reported to appear linked to parvovirus B19, influenza, CMV and Epstein-Barr virus.

The chain employs TRBV2 and TRBJ2-2, with TRBD2 as a weak D call on 5 bases. The TCR originated in a man aged 35 to 55 in good health and CMV-seronegative. The sequenced sample consisted of PBMCs. CDR3 loop: CASTILASNTGELFF. In nucleotide form, the sequence is TGTGCCAGCACCATCCTAGCCTCGAACACCGGGGAGCTGTTTTTT.